The next 30 T cell receptor beta chains were all read from a single sample in a study of blood T cell repertoires in COVID-19. Produced via immunoSEQ multiplex PCR; TCRdb's table is partial and in-frame only. The table records 240,000 or so clones, approximately 86% of them present only once. The material sequenced was PBMCs or T cells enriched from blood (not recorded which). The receptors were gathered from a woman between 35 and 50 years old with acute COVID-19.

The chain employs TRBV30 and TRBJ2-5, with no clear D. V was cut by 4 bases and J by 1 base, with 10 bases left in between. The CDR3 extends over 13 amino acids. From germline, CDR1 is GTSNPN and CDR2 SVGIG (reference sequence). CDR3: CAWTSSLQETQYF. CDR3 nucleotides: TGTGCCTGGACGAGTTCACTCCAAGAGACCCAGTACTTC.

To note about this clone: A junction boundary mismatches the germline segment, possibly from a read error. The rearrangement joins TRBV7-6 to TRBJ2-2, with 11 bases identical to TRBD2. Germline V gene lookup returns CDR1 SGHVS and CDR2 FNYEAQ. CDR3 length: 16 residues. The CDR3 nucleotides are TGTGCCAGCAGCTTCCCTAGCGGGAGGAACCCCGGGGAGCTGTTTTTT. Its translation is CASSFPSGRNPGELFF.

This chain joins TRBV11-3 and TRBJ2-1; TRBD2 aligns across 8 bases. From germline, CDR1 is SGHNT and CDR2 YENEEA. CDR3 length: 15 residues. The trim removed 10 bases at V and 4 bases at J, leaving 12 bases unmatched. CDR3 region: CANHPGTREYNEQFF. In nucleotides, the CDR3 is TGTGCCAACCATCCCGGGACTAGGGAATACAATGAGCAGTTCTTC.

The chain uses TRBV5-4 and TRBJ2-3, with D possibly being TRBD2 (6 bases). The CDR3 extends over 16 amino acids. V lost 0 bases, J lost 5 bases, and 16 bases lay in between. The germline gives CDR1 SGHNT, CDR2 YYREEE (reference sequence). The CDR3 region has the DNA TGTGCCAGCAGCTTGGCCTCGGGAGCCTATAGAGATACGCAGTATTTT. It codes for CASSLASGAYRDTQYF.

V usage is TRBV5-8 and J usage is TRBJ2-1, with 8 bases aligning to TRBD2. J gave up 14 bases and V 0 bases, and 10 bases lay outside the gene matches. This CDR3 is built from 14 residues. Per germline, CDR1 SGHTS and CDR2 YDEGEE. The CDR3 sequence: CASSLADTSGKKFF. The CDR3 DNA reads as TGTGCCAGCAGCTTGGCCGACACTAGCGGTAAGAAGTTCTTC.

This clone was detected a few times. The gene calls are TRBV2 and TRBJ1-1; D may be TRBD1 (6 bases). V was shortened by 6 bases and J by 1 base, with 12 bases between the two germline ends. CDR1 and CDR2 (germline): SNHLY, FYNNEI. The CDR3 spans 14 residues. The CDR3 loop is CASRQQGTNTEAFF. CDR3 bases: TGTGCCAGCAGACAACAGGGAACGAACACTGAAGCTTTCTTT. Looking up the rest from reference TRBV2 and TRBJ1-1 gives the full variable domain: EPEVTQTPSHQVTQMGQEVILRCVPISNHLYFYWYRQILGQKVEFLVSFYNNEISEKSEIFDDQFSVERPDGSNFTLKIRSTKLEDSAMYFCASRQQGTNTEAFFGQGTRLTVV.

This chain links TRBV10-2 with TRBJ2-7, with 8 bases fitting TRBD2. There are 15 residues in the CDR3. The germline CDR1 and CDR2 sequences are WSHSY and SAAADI. V was clipped by 1 base and J by 3 bases; unmatched bases: 5. The CDR3 loop is CASSEYSGIHYEQYF. In nucleotides, the CDR3 is TGCGCCAGCAGTGAGTATAGCGGGATACACTACGAGCAGTACTTC.

The J gene is TRBJ2-1, the V gene TRBV5-1; TRBD2 agrees at 10 bases. The CDR3 sequence is 15 residues long. Germline loops: CDR1 SGHRS, CDR2 YFSETQ. J was trimmed by 7 bases and V by 0 bases; bases with no gene match: 4. The CDR3 protein is CASSLVGTSVNEQFF. DNA of the CDR3: TGCGCCAGCAGCTTGGTGGGGACTAGCGTAAATGAGCAGTTCTTC.

V is TRBV12-5 and J is TRBJ2-5; TRBD1 matches 8 bases. Unmatched junction bases numbered 1, after V lost 1 base and J lost 6 bases. CDR3 length: 13 amino acids. Germline values: CDR1 LGHNT, CDR2 FRNRAP. The CDR3 protein is CASGLGTGKTQYF. The CDR3 nucleotides are TGTGCTAGTGGTTTGGGGACAGGGAAGACCCAGTACTTC.

The chain combines TRBV19 with TRBJ1-2; the D gene is possibly TRBD1 (5 bases). The V and J ends lost 3 bases and 5 bases respectively, with 13 bases between them. The CDR3 runs to 14 residues. The germline V gene encodes CDR1 LNHDA and CDR2 SQIVND (reference sequence). The CDR3 protein is CASSIEDSRYGYTF. The CDR3, as DNA: TGTGCCAGTAGTATCGAAGACAGCAGATATGGCTACACCTTC.

The V call is TRBV27, the J call TRBJ1-2, with 10 bases identical to TRBD1. J lost 7 bases, V lost 5 bases, and 10 bases had no gene match. This CDR3 is 15 amino acids long. Germline lookup yields CDR1 MNHEY and CDR2 SMNVEV (reference sequence). CDR3 sequence reads: CASSISGTGASGYTF. CDR3 nucleotide sequence: TGTGCCAGCAGTATCTCCGGGACAGGGGCCTCTGGCTACACCTTC.

The gene calls are TRBV15 and TRBJ2-3, with TRBD2 matching over 7 bases. Trimming removed 4 bases from V and 0 bases from J; junction bases left unmatched: 13. Looked up from germline, CDR1 is LNHNV and CDR2 is YYDKDF (reference sequence). CDR3 length: 18 residues. The CDR3 DNA is TGTGCCACCAGCACACAGACTAGCTATCACTTTAGCACAGATACGCAGTATTTT. Protein product: CATSTQTSYHFSTDTQYF.

The J gene is TRBJ2-1, the V gene TRBV14, with TRBD1 identical over 10 bases. Germline V CDR1 and CDR2: SGHDN, FVKESK. The length of the CDR3 is 13 residues. The ends lost 8 bases at V and 7 bases at J; junction bases unmatched: 5. In DNA, the CDR3 is TGTGCCAGCGAACGGACAGGGGGGAATGAGCAGTTCTTC. Translating it yields CASERTGGNEQFF.

The rearrangement links TRBV13 to TRBJ2-2, with 11 bases lining up with TRBD1. The CDR3 extends over 17 amino acids. The V and J ends lost 1 base and 5 bases, in that order; junction bases with no gene match: 6. Germline loops: CDR1 PRHDT, CDR2 FYEKMQ (reference sequence). This CDR3 reads CASSLAAGTGGTGELFF. CDR3 bases: TGTGCCAGCAGCTTAGCGGCCGGGACAGGGGGAACCGGGGAGCTGTTTTTT.

The genes are TRBV10-2 and TRBJ2-7; tentatively, D is TRBD2 (5 bases). From germline, CDR1 is WSHSY and CDR2 SAAADI. Trimming removed 10 bases at V and 1 base at J, with 14 bases between. CDR3 length equals 13 residues. In nucleotides, the CDR3 is TGCGCCACCACTAGGAGTGGATCCTACGAGCAGTACTTC. It specifies CATTRSGSYEQYF.

This clone occurred once. This chain links TRBV10-1 with TRBJ1-6, with D unclear. The CDR3 spans 14 residues. Germline lookup yields CDR1 WNHNN and CDR2 SYGVQD (reference sequence). The ends were cut back, 3 bases at V and 5 bases at J, with 8 bases in the middle. The CDR3: CASSDSRHNSPLHF. The DNA for the CDR3 is TGCGCCAGCAGTGACTCCCGTCATAATTCACCCCTCCACTTT.

The J gene is TRBJ2-7, the V gene TRBV4-1; D unclear. This CDR3 spans 14 amino acids. Germline loops: CDR1 MGHRA, CDR2 YSYEKL. The ends were cut back, 2 bases at V and 0 bases at J, with 8 bases in the middle. The CDR3 sequence is CASSQRLSSYEQYF. CDR3 in DNA: TGCGCCAGCAGCCAAAGACTCTCCTCCTACGAGCAGTACTTC.

The chain has TRBV30 and TRBJ2-1, with 14 bases aligning to TRBD2. J gave up 9 bases and V 7 bases, and 11 bases lay outside the gene matches. In germline, CDR1 is GTSNPN, CDR2 SVGIG (reference sequence). CDR3 length: 15 amino acids. CDR3 loop: CALTGTSGSVSEQFF. The DNA of the CDR3 is TGTGCCTTGACCGGGACTAGCGGGAGTGTCAGTGAGCAGTTCTTC.

V and J are TRBV19 and TRBJ2-1, with 7 positions matching TRBD2. There are 20 residues in the CDR3. V was clipped by 0 bases and J by 6 bases; unmatched bases: 20. The germline V gene encodes CDR1 LNHDA and CDR2 SQIVND (reference sequence). Written as DNA, the CDR3 is TGTGCCAGTAGTATAGATGGTGGAGTTGGCCTAGCGGCCAGGACCAATGAGCAGTTCTTC. Amino acid sequence: CASSIDGGVGLAARTNEQFF.

V usage is TRBV19 and J usage is TRBJ2-2; 7 nucleotides agree with TRBD1. From germline, CDR1 is LNHDA and CDR2 SQIVND (reference sequence). Trimming removed 3 bases from V and 0 bases from J; junction bases left unmatched: 4. The CDR3 is made up of 16 amino acids. The CDR3, as DNA: TGTGCCAGTAGTATGGGTCAGGGGGCGAACACCGGGGAGCTGTTTTTT. Protein product: CASSMGQGANTGELFF.

The chain combines TRBV6-6 with TRBJ1-5; D perhaps matches TRBD1 (5 bases). This CDR3 has 17 residues. From germline, CDR1 is MNHNY and CDR2 SVGAGI (reference sequence). V was clipped by 5 bases and J by 0 bases, with 17 bases between them. CDR3 DNA: TGTGCCAGCAGTCCCTCGTTATGGGACTATAGCAATCAGCCCCAGCATTTT. Its translation: CASSPSLWDYSNQPQHF.

The chain employs TRBV19 and TRBJ2-1, with 7 positions matching TRBD2. The germline CDR1 and CDR2 sequences are LNHDA and SQIVND (reference sequence). The CDR3 is 15 residues long. V lost 8 bases and J lost 7; bases outside the gene matches: 14. The CDR3 loop is CASRVGGDGFNEQFF. CDR3 in DNA: TGTGCCAGTCGAGTTGGGGGGGACGGGTTTAATGAGCAGTTCTTC.

V gene TRBV7-6 combines with J gene TRBJ2-7, with D perhaps TRBD2 (5 bases). Trimming pared 1 base from V and 0 bases from J, leaving 13 bases between. This CDR3 contains 16 residues. Germline CDR1 is SGHVS and CDR2 is FNYEAQ. The CDR3 spells CASSLDGGDSSYEQYF. The CDR3 nucleotides are TGTGCCAGCAGCTTAGATGGAGGAGATAGCTCCTACGAGCAGTACTTC.

This chain connects TRBV24-1 to TRBJ2-2; possibly TRBD2 for D (7 bases). There are 14 residues in the CDR3. V was pared by 4 bases and J by 4 bases, with 9 bases between. The germline gives CDR1 KGHDR, CDR2 SFDVKD. The CDR3 region has the DNA TGTGCCACCAGTGAGGGAGGGGGCACCGGGGAGCTGTTTTTT. Protein product: CATSEGGGTGELFF.

This chain links TRBV11-2 with TRBJ2-5; 11 positions match TRBD2. From germline, CDR1 is SGHAT and CDR2 FQNNGV. The CDR3 consists of 16 residues. The V gene end was trimmed by 1 base and the J gene end by 4 bases; junction bases not matched to a gene: 5. CDR3 sequence: CASSLGLTSGAETQYF. The DNA for the CDR3 is TGTGCCAGCAGCTTAGGATTGACTAGCGGGGCAGAGACCCAGTACTTC.

The chain recombines TRBV19 with TRBJ1-1, with D perhaps TRBD1 (5 bases). CDR1 is LNHDA and CDR2 is SQIVND in the germline V gene (reference sequence). Between the trimmed V and J ends, which lost 5 bases and 4 bases, there was a span of 11 bases. This CDR3 spans 13 amino acids. This CDR3 is CASSPRGGTEAFF. The DNA for the CDR3 is TGTGCCAGTAGTCCCCGGGGGGGCACTGAAGCTTTCTTT.

This sequence joins TRBV2 and TRBJ2-1, with TRBD2 as a possible D gene (6 bases). V lost 6 bases and J 3 bases, leaving 15 bases between the germline ends. Germline V gives CDR1 SNHLY, CDR2 FYNNEI. The CDR3 is 15 amino acids. In DNA, the CDR3 is TGTGCCAGCAGACAGCTAGCGCCGTTCTACAATGAGCAGTTCTTC. Protein sequence: CASRQLAPFYNEQFF. Drawing the rest from reference TRBV2 and TRBJ2-1, the complete variable domain is EPEVTQTPSHQVTQMGQEVILRCVPISNHLYFYWYRQILGQKVEFLVSFYNNEISEKSEIFDDQFSVERPDGSNFTLKIRSTKLEDSAMYFCASRQLAPFYNEQFFGPGTRLTVL.

Regarding this clone: At one boundary the junction diverges from the germline segment, which might be a read error. This chain connects TRBV7-8 to TRBJ2-7; D unresolved. The CDR3 extends over 12 amino acids. The germline gives CDR1 SGHVS, CDR2 FQNEAQ. CDR3 protein: CASSLDVASVCF. In DNA, the CDR3 is TGTGCCAGCAGCTTAGACGTGGCCAGTGTCTGCTTC.

The chain couples TRBV11-2 to TRBJ2-5; 11 bases are shared with TRBD2. This CDR3 has 17 residues. J was trimmed by 5 bases and V by 3 bases; bases with no gene match: 11. The germline V gene has CDR1 SGHAT and CDR2 FQNNGV. In DNA form, the CDR3 reads TGTGCCAGCAGCTTGATATTAGCGGGAGGGCCACGGGAGACCCAGTACTTC. Its protein is CASSLILAGGPRETQYF.

The rearrangement joins TRBV28 to TRBJ1-3; no clear D. This CDR3 is built from 15 residues. Trimming took off 3 bases at V and 4 bases at J, with 13 bases between the two ends. Germline lookup yields CDR1 MDHEN and CDR2 SYDVKM. The CDR3 protein is CASSFSGPRGNTIYF. CDR3 coding DNA: TGTGCCAGCAGTTTTTCTGGGCCACGAGGAAACACCATATATTTT. The full variable domain, its missing parts supplied by reference TRBV28 and TRBJ1-3, is DVKVTQSSRYLVKRTGEKVFLECVQDMDHENMFWYRQDPGLGLRLIYFSYDVKMKEKGDIPEGYSVSREKKERFSLILESASTNQTSMYLCASSFSGPRGNTIYFGEGSWLTVV.